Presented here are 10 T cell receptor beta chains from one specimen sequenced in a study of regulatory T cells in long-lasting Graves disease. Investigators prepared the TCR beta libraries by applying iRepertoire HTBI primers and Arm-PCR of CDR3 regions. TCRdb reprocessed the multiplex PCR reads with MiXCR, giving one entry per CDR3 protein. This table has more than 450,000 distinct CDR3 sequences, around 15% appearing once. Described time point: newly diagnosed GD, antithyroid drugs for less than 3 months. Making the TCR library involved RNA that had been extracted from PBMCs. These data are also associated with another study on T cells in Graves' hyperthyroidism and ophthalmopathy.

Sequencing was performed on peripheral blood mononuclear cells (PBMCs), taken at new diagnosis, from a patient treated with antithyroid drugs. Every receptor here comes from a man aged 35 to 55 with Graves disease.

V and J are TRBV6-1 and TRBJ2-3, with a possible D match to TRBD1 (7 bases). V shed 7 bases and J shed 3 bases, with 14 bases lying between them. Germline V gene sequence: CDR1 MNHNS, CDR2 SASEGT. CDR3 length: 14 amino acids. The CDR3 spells CASTQGGGTDTQYF. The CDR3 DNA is TGTGCCAGCACCCAGGGGGGAGGAACAGATACGCAGTATTTT.

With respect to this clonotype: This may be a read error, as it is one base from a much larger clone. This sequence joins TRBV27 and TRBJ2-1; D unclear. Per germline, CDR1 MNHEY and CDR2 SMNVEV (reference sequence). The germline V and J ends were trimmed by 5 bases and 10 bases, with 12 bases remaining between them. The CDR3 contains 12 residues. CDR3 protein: CASSDLFAEQFF. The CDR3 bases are TGTGCCAGCAGTGATTTGTTCGCGGAGCAGTTCTTC.

CDR3 sequence reads: CASSLEQVAEKLFF. CDR3 coding DNA: TGTGCCAGCAGTTTGGAGCAGGTGGCGGAAAAACTGTTTTTT. The chain has TRBV12-3 or TRBV12-4 and TRBJ1-4; D not resolved. There are 14 residues in the CDR3. The V end was cut by 3 bases, the J end by 8 bases, with 13 bases between.

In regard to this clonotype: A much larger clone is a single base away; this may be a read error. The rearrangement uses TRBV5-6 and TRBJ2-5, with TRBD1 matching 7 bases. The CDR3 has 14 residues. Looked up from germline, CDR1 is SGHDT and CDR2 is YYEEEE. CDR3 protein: CAISTDRVQETQYF. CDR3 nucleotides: TGTGCCATCAGCACCGACAGGGTTCAGGAGACCCAGTACTTC.

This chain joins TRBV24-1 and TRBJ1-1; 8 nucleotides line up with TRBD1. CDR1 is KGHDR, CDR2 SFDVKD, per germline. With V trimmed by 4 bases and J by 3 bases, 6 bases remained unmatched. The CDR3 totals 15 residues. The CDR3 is CATSEGRGQDTEAFF. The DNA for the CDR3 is TGTGCCACCAGTGAGGGCAGGGGGCAGGACACTGAAGCTTTCTTT.

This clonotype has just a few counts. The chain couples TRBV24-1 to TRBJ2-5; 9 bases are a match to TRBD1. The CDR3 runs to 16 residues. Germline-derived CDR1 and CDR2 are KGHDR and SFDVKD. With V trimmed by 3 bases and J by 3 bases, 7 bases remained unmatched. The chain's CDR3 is CATSDPSWTGEETQYF. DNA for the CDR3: TGTGCCACCAGTGATCCATCTTGGACAGGGGAAGAGACCCAGTACTTC.

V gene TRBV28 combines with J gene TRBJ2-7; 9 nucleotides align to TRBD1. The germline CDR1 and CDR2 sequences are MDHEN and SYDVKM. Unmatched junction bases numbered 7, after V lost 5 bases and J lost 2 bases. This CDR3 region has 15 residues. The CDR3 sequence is CASSPPGTGTYEQYF. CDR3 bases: TGTGCCAGCAGTCCTCCCGGGACAGGGACCTACGAGCAGTACTTC.

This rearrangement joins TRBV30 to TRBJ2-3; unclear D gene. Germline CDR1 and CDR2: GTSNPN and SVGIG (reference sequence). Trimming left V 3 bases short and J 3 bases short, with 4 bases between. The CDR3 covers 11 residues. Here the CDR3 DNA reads TGTGCCTGGAGACAGACAGATACGCAGTATTTT. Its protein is CAWRQTDTQYF.

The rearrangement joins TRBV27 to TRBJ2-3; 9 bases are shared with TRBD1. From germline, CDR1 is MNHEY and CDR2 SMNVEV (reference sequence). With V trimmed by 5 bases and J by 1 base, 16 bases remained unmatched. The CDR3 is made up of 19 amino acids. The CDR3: CASSTLSEPGTGRTDTQYF. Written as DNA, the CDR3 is TGTGCCAGCAGTACCCTCTCAGAACCCGGGACAGGGCGCACAGATACGCAGTATTTT.

In DNA form, the CDR3 reads TGTGCCAGCAGTAACGGACAGGGTGGCCATTCACCCCTCCACTTT. This encodes CASSNGQGGHSPLHF. V gene TRBV27 combines with J gene TRBJ1-6, with 8 bases that match TRBD1. The CDR3 is 15 residues long. Trimming at V came to 5 bases and at J to 8 bases, leaving 8 bases not matched to a gene. Per germline, CDR1 MNHEY and CDR2 SMNVEV (reference sequence).